This T cell receptor (beta chain) appears in the sequencing data of a study of cytomegalovirus exposure and HLA in healthy donors. About the study: Some 85 million unique TCRs, all from HLA-typed donors, were included in an early release of the data.

Germline V CDR1 and CDR2: SEHNR, FQNEAQ (reference sequence). The CDR3 extends over 15 amino acids. Trimming shortened V by 5 bases and J by 4 bases, and 14 bases separated the two germline ends. The PCR made use of 60 Vbeta and 13 Jbeta primers. The data were produced by immunoSEQ multiplex PCR, yet TCRdb's version contains in-frame clones alone and is incomplete. The data contain 190,000 or so clones, about 80% of them singletons. The clonotype was recovered from a boy younger than 18 in good health and CMV-seronegative. The chain uses TRBV7-9 and TRBJ2-2; possible D gene TRBD1, 7 bases. Specimen: PBMCs. CDR3 in DNA: TGTGCCAGCAGCCAGGGGGGAAGGAGCACCGGGGAGCTGTTTTTT. Translated, it gives CASSQGGRSTGELFF. Filled out from reference TRBV7-9 and TRBJ2-2, the complete variable domain reads DTGVSQNPRHKITKRGQNVTFRCDPISEHNRLYWYRQTLGQGPEFLTYFQNEAQLEKSRLLSDRFSAERPKGSFSTLEIQRTEQGDSAMYLCASSQGGRSTGELFFGEGSRLTVL.